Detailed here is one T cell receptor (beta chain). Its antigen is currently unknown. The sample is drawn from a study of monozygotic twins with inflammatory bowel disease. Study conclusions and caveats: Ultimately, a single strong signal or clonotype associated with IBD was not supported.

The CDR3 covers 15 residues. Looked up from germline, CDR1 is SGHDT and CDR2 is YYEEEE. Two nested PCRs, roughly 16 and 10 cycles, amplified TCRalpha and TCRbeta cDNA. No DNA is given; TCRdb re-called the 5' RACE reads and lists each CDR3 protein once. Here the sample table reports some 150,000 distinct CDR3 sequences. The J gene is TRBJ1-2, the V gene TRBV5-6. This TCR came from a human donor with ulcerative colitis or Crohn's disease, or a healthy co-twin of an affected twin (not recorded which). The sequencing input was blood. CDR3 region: CASSQDPGQAYGYTF.